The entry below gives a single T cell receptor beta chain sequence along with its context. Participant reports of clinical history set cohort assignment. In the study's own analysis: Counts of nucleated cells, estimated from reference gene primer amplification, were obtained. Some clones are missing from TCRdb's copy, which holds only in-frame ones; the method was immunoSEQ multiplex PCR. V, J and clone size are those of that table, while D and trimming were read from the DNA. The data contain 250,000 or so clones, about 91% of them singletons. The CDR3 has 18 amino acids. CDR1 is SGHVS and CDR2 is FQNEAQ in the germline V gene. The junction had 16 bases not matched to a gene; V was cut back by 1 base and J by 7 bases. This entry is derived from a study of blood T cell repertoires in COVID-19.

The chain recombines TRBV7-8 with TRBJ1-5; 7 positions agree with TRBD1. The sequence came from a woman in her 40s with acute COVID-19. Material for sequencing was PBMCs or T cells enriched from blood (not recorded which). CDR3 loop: CASSLGHVWAGGWQPQHF. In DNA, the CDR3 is TGTGCCAGCAGCTTAGGTCACGTCTGGGCAGGGGGATGGCAGCCCCAGCATTTT.